These 27 T cell receptor beta chains were all obtained from the same sample, sequenced in a study of T cell changes during pregnancy in multiple sclerosis. Profiled with immunoSEQ multiplex PCR; TCRdb holds only in-frame clones, not every one. The data show around 95,000 clones, around 92% seen once. The starting material was peripheral blood, obtained after pregnancy. Every receptor here comes from a female donor in good health, enrolled as a control in a pregnancy study.

This chain links TRBV9 with TRBJ2-1, with 10 bases fitting TRBD2. V lost 2 bases to trimming and J lost 5 bases; unmatched junction nucleotides: 7. The CDR3 length is 16 residues. The germline V gene has CDR1 SGDLS and CDR2 YYNGEE. The CDR3 sequence: CASSVGSGRTNNEQFF. The CDR3 DNA sequence: TGTGCCAGCAGCGTTGGTAGCGGGAGGACTAACAATGAGCAGTTCTTC.

The chain carries TRBV29-1 and TRBJ2-5; 9 nucleotides align to TRBD2. Per germline, CDR1 SQVTM and CDR2 ANQGSEA. This CDR3 has 14 amino acids. The V gene end was trimmed by 4 bases and the J gene end by 5 bases; junction bases not matched to a gene: 8. The CDR3 coding sequence is TGCAGCGTTGCTCCACTAGCGGGTAGGGAGACCCAGTACTTC. It specifies CSVAPLAGRETQYF.

The chain carries TRBV12-2 and TRBJ2-1; TRBD2 reflects the table's D call only, with no check against the DNA. TRBV12-2 constitutes a pseudogene. The CDR3 totals 15 residues. The CDR3 sequence is CASRKRDPRSNEQFF. Written as DNA, the CDR3 is TGTGCAAGTCGGAAGCGGGACCCGAGAAGCAATGAGCAGTTCTTC.

This clone was seen only once. CDR3 amino acids: CAWSVLSFSNQPQHF. CDR3 coding DNA: TGTGCCTGGAGTGTACTGTCTTTTAGCAATCAGCCCCAGCATTTT. The chain is built from TRBV30 and TRBJ1-5; no clear D gene. Germline V gene lookup returns CDR1 GTSNPN and CDR2 SVGIG (reference sequence). The germline V and J ends were trimmed by 0 bases and 0 bases, with 9 bases remaining between them. This CDR3 contains 15 residues.

The chain couples TRBV7-3 to TRBJ1-1, with D possibly TRBD1 on 6 matching bases. The CDR3 is 12 amino acids. The V end was cut by 6 bases, the J end by 9 bases, with 14 bases between. CDR1 is SGHTA, CDR2 FQGTGA, per germline. The CDR3 DNA is TGTGCCAGCAGATCGACAGGAGGTCAAGCTTTCTTT. Its translation: CASRSTGGQAFF.

This clone was found once. The chain couples TRBV7-9 to TRBJ1-1; D remains unclear. V lost 1 base to trimming and J lost 11 bases, with 20 bases between them. The V gene's germline CDR1 is SEHNR and CDR2 FQNEAQ (reference sequence). The CDR3 length is 15 residues. CDR3 sequence (DNA): TGTGCCAGCAGCTTAGGGGTAGACTTTGACCCACTGGCTTTCTTT. The encoded protein is CASSLGVDFDPLAFF.

This rearrangement joins TRBV19 to TRBJ1-5; 7 nucleotides match TRBD1. This CDR3 is built from 17 residues. Losses at the gene ends were 7 bases for V and 5 bases for J; bases not matched to a gene: 17. The germline V gene has CDR1 LNHDA and CDR2 SQIVND (reference sequence). The CDR3 here is CASKRTGTVARDQPQHF. As DNA, the CDR3 is TGTGCCAGTAAGAGGACGGGGACAGTCGCACGGGATCAGCCCCAGCATTTT.

The J gene is TRBJ1-1, the V gene TRBV11-2, with D possibly TRBD1 on 5 matching bases. Trimming stripped 5 bases from V and 1 base from J, with 23 bases between. This CDR3 is built from 18 residues. Per germline, CDR1 SGHAT and CDR2 FQNNGV. The CDR3 nucleotides are TGTGCCAGCAGCGTATACAGGTCTCGCTTACAAGCGAACACTGAAGCTTTCTTT. Amino acids: CASSVYRSRLQANTEAFF. Complete variable domain (other parts from reference TRBV11-2 and TRBJ1-1): EAGVAQSPRYKIIEKRQSVAFWCNPISGHATLYWYQQILGQGPKLLIQFQNNGVVDDSQLPKDRFSAERLKGVDSTLKIQPAKLEDSAVYLCASSVYRSRLQANTEAFFGQGTRLTVV.

In its sample, this clone was seen once. The chain employs TRBV18 and TRBJ1-6, with D possibly being TRBD1 (6 bases). Deletions cut 3 bases from V and 10 bases from J, with 16 bases between. Germline CDR1 KGHSH, CDR2 LQKENI. CDR3 length: 15 amino acids. As DNA, the CDR3 is TGTGCCAGCTCACCGGGACAAGGTCATGGATCACCCCTCCACTTT. This gives the protein CASSPGQGHGSPLHF.

This chain uses TRBV4-1 with TRBJ2-7, with 7 nucleotides matching TRBD1. The V gene end was trimmed by 0 bases and the J gene end by 3 bases; junction bases not matched to a gene: 8. The V gene's germline CDR1 is MGHRA and CDR2 YSYEKL. This CDR3 contains 16 residues. CDR3 nucleotide sequence: TGCGCCAGCAGCCAAGAAGGAATAGGGGGCAACTACGAGCAGTACTTC. This codes for CASSQEGIGGNYEQYF.

The V gene is TRBV20-1, the J gene TRBJ2-7, with a possible D match to TRBD1 (6 bases). This CDR3 is 11 amino acids long. V was shortened by 5 bases and J by 11 bases, with 16 bases between the two germline ends. The germline V gene has CDR1 DFQATT and CDR2 SNEGSKA (reference sequence). For the CDR3, the DNA is TGCAGTGCTGGGCAAGGACAGCAAAAGTACTTC. Its translation is CSAGQGQQKYF.

This clone was found a few times. The V call is TRBV5-1, the J call TRBJ2-1; perhaps TRBD2 as D (6 bases). CDR3 length: 15 residues. Trimming removed 4 bases from V and 0 bases from J, with 11 bases in between. In germline, CDR1 is SGHRS, CDR2 YFSETQ. CDR3: CASSPRGLSYNEQFF. In nucleotides, the CDR3 is TGCGCCAGCAGCCCGAGGGGACTCTCCTACAATGAGCAGTTCTTC.

For the CDR3, the DNA is TGTGCCAGCAGCTCCCGAAGGGACAGGGTCGAGAGTGAGCAGTTCTTC. Encoded protein: CASSSRRDRVESEQFF. The chain uses TRBV11-1 and TRBJ2-1, with 9 bases fitting TRBD1. The CDR3 length is 16 residues. Trimming cost V 4 bases and J 9 bases; bases outside gene matches: 13. Per germline, CDR1 SGHAT and CDR2 FQDESV (reference sequence).

The chain is built from TRBV28 and TRBJ2-1; 7 bases map to TRBD1. Losses at the gene ends were 5 bases for V and 5 bases for J; bases not matched to a gene: 15. Per germline, CDR1 MDHEN and CDR2 SYDVKM. The CDR3 covers 17 residues. The CDR3 region is CASSLLFGQAYHNEQFF. CDR3 in DNA: TGTGCCAGCAGTCTCCTCTTCGGACAGGCTTACCACAATGAGCAGTTCTTC.

The V call is TRBV11-2, the J call TRBJ2-7; 7 positions match TRBD1. The J segment lost 2 bases and the V segment lost 1 base, leaving 11 bases of the junction unmatched. Germline CDR1 reads SGHAT; CDR2 reads FQNNGV. This CDR3 comprises 17 residues. In DNA form, the CDR3 reads TGTGCCAGCAGCTTAGTGTTGTCAGGGACAGTTACCTACGAGCAGTACTTC. It is translated as CASSLVLSGTVTYEQYF. Full variable domain (outside the CDR3, taken from reference TRBV11-2 and TRBJ2-7): EAGVAQSPRYKIIEKRQSVAFWCNPISGHATLYWYQQILGQGPKLLIQFQNNGVVDDSQLPKDRFSAERLKGVDSTLKIQPAKLEDSAVYLCASSLVLSGTVTYEQYFGPGTRLTVT.

The gene calls are TRBV7-2 and TRBJ1-3; unclear D gene. The CDR3 covers 14 residues. Deletions cut 3 bases from V and 0 bases from J, with 6 bases between. Germline V gene data show CDR1 as SGHTA and CDR2 as FQGNSA. CDR3 DNA: TGTGCCAGCAGCTTCCCAGGCTCTGGAAACACCATATATTTT. Its translation: CASSFPGSGNTIYF.

The sample holds one count of this clone. The rearrangement uses TRBV6-1 and TRBJ1-2; no firm D call. The CDR3 runs 14 residues. The V gene's germline CDR1 is MNHNS and CDR2 SASEGT. Trimming took off 4 bases at V and 6 bases at J, with 15 bases between the two ends. In DNA form, the CDR3 reads TGTGCCAGCAGTGGAACCGGGAGGAGGGATGGCTACACCTTC. It is translated as CASSGTGRRDGYTF.

This chain joins TRBV28 and TRBJ2-5, with D tentatively TRBD2 (6 bases). The germline V gene encodes CDR1 MDHEN and CDR2 SYDVKM. This CDR3 is built from 13 residues. Deletions cut 7 bases from V and 2 bases from J, with 11 bases between. This chain's CDR3 is CASTRGTQETQYF. The CDR3 bases are TGTGCCAGCACTCGAGGGACTCAAGAGACCCAGTACTTC. Combining the CDR3 with reference TRBV28 and TRBJ2-5 gives the whole variable domain DVKVTQSSRYLVKRTGEKVFLECVQDMDHENMFWYRQDPGLGLRLIYFSYDVKMKEKGDIPEGYSVSREKKERFSLILESASTNQTSMYLCASTRGTQETQYFGPGTRLLVL.

A note on this clone: A junction boundary mismatches the germline segment, possibly from a read error. The chain uses TRBV20-1 and TRBJ1-1; no reliable D call. Germline lookup yields CDR1 DFQATT and CDR2 SNEGSKA (reference sequence). There are 11 residues in the CDR3. In nucleotides, the CDR3 is TGTAGGATAAAAGGAGGCACTGAAGCTTTCTTT. Protein sequence: CRIKGGTEAFF.

J is TRBJ2-1 and V is TRBV27, with a weak D call TRBD2 (6 bases). The length of the CDR3 is 14 residues. The V gene lost 2 bases and the J gene lost 5 bases, with 10 bases spanning the gap. Germline CDR1 is MNHEY and CDR2 is SMNVEV (reference sequence). The CDR3 loop reads CASSLLAINNEQFF. CDR3 coding DNA: TGTGCCAGCAGTTTACTAGCGATCAACAATGAGCAGTTCTTC.

The gene calls are TRBV2 and TRBJ2-7; 10 positions match TRBD1. The CDR3 sequence is 16 residues long. Germline trimming cut 4 bases from V and 3 bases from J; bases unmatched to any gene: 9. CDR1 SNHLY and CDR2 FYNNEI come from the germline V gene. CDR3 residues: CASSGFTGQGLYEQYF. The CDR3 coding sequence is TGTGCCAGCAGTGGTTTCACGGGACAGGGGCTCTACGAGCAGTACTTC.

The V and J genes are TRBV10-3 and TRBJ1-4, with 9 bases aligning to TRBD1. Germline-derived CDR1 and CDR2 are ENHRY and SYGVKD. The CDR3 contains 15 residues. The V gene end was trimmed by 5 bases and the J gene end by 8 bases; junction bases not matched to a gene: 9. The CDR3 sequence is CAISKTTGQGEKLFF. CDR3 bases: TGTGCCATCAGTAAGACGACAGGACAGGGGGAAAAACTGTTTTTT.

The rearrangement uses TRBV6-1 and TRBJ1-2; TRBD1 agrees at 7 bases. The V and J ends lost 5 bases and 4 bases, in that order; junction bases with no gene match: 7. The germline V gene has CDR1 MNHNS and CDR2 SASEGT. The CDR3 loop spans 14 amino acids. Here the CDR3 reads CASSPTGNTYGYTF. For the CDR3, the DNA is TGTGCCAGCAGTCCGACAGGGAATACCTATGGCTACACCTTC.

The rearrangement uses TRBV7-8 and TRBJ1-3; TRBD1 agrees at 11 bases. V trimming: 3 bases; J trimming: 0 bases; junction bases outside the gene matches: 4. Per germline, CDR1 SGHVS and CDR2 FQNEAQ. The CDR3 is made up of 17 amino acids. As DNA, the CDR3 is TGTGCCAGCAGCTTTAGGACAGGGGGCCCCTCTGGAAACACCATATATTTT. The encoded protein is CASSFRTGGPSGNTIYF.

The chain recombines TRBV7-9 with TRBJ2-3; 11 bases line up with TRBD2. This CDR3 region has 15 residues. J gave up 4 bases and V 4 bases, and 4 bases lay outside the gene matches. Germline V lookup: CDR1 SEHNR, CDR2 FQNEAQ (reference sequence). CDR3: CASSYVAGGPDTQYF. DNA for the CDR3: TGTGCCAGCAGCTATGTAGCGGGGGGGCCAGATACGCAGTATTTT.

V gene TRBV28 combines with J gene TRBJ2-1, with 8 bases matching TRBD2. This CDR3 is built from 15 residues. Germline CDR1 reads MDHEN; CDR2 reads SYDVKM. Germline trimming cut 6 bases from V and 8 bases from J; bases unmatched to any gene: 12. This chain's CDR3 is CASRIPGGAVDEQFF. CDR3 nucleotide sequence: TGTGCCAGCAGAATCCCCGGGGGGGCTGTAGATGAGCAGTTCTTC.

The chain couples TRBV15 to TRBJ2-5; 10 positions agree with TRBD2. CDR3 length: 17 residues. V shed 2 bases and J 0 bases; nucleotides not matched to a gene: 6. Germline lookup yields CDR1 LNHNV and CDR2 YYDKDF (reference sequence). The CDR3, as DNA: TGTGCCACCAGCAGACTAGCGGGGGCGCGGTACCAAGAGACCCAGTACTTC. It is translated as CATSRLAGARYQETQYF. Complete variable domain (other parts from reference TRBV15 and TRBJ2-5): DAMVIQNPRYQVTQFGKPVTLSCSQTLNHNVMYWYQQKSSQAPKLLFHYYDKDFNNEADTPDNFQSRRPNTSFCFLDIRSPGLGDTAMYLCATSRLAGARYQETQYFGPGTRLLVL.